The entry below gives a single T cell receptor (beta chain) sequence along with its context. This clone has only one observation. The antigen this receptor binds is unknown. Base qualities are not recorded, but no much larger clone differs from it by a single base. The CDR3 covers 17 residues, taking in both the cysteine and the phenylalanine. The entry retains the CDR3 DNA only, 51 bases that are in frame from base 1. The germline V gene supplies CDR1 SGHRS and CDR2 YFSETQ. Trimming removed 2 bases from V and 0 bases from J; the gene matches leave 8 bases unexplained. The data are from a study of blood T cell repertoires in COVID-19 (dated by TCRdb to 2020 to 2021). Context from the whole study: Collaborator samples came from the United States, Italy and Spain and covered acute and convalescent phases of COVID-19. The prospective study material was composed of cDNA or gDNA derived from T cells, B-cell-depleted T cells, or PBMCs. Subjects who had been exposed to COVID-19, were actively infected with it, or had recovered from it provided the deeply sampled blood TCRbeta repertoires that made up the dataset. Where HLA class I and class II types were available, the types were taken from metadata supplied by the sample provider, not from assay-based typing. The samples were drawn from the first 160 participants of the ongoing ImmuneRACE study and from roughly 1,300 subjects provided by 6 global collaborators. The repertoires were released in a freely available public database intended as a resource for research on the immune response to SARS-CoV-2. Sample metadata almost always included a de-identified subject ID, COVID-19 status, age in years and sex. Results and caveats for the whole study, not just this receptor: The quantity of clinical and demographic metadata differed by source and by participant and was supplied without curation.

One collaborating source in Seattle enrolled patients while the patients were actively infected and followed the patients over time throughout the course of disease. Each collaborating institution followed its own protocols to collect whole blood in K2EDTA tubes. For TCRbeta analysis, collaborator samples were shipped as frozen whole blood, as isolated PBMCs, or as DNA extracted from either sample type. TCRbeta CDR3 regions were amplified from genomic DNA using the immunoSEQ Assay, a bias-controlled multiplex PCR. As for how the authors treated the data: Within the assay, amplification of reference gene primers was used to estimate how many nucleated cells each sample contained. To quantify the absolute abundance of each unique TCRbeta CDR3 rearrangement, sequence reads were collapsed and filtered. For each sample, productive Simpson clonality was calculated as the square root of Simpson's diversity index over productive rearrangements. The table was pulled from immuneACCESS by TCRdb, which kept in-frame rearrangements only. Such tables lose some clones; where checked, under half of the loss comes from unresolved V genes, and the rest has no known cause. For V, J and clone size, that table is used; D and trimming come from the DNA. The sample includes fewer than 700,000 clones, with 85% to 90% observed a single time. The top ten hold under 8.5% of the sample.

This clonotype was obtained from a woman between 45 and 65 years old with COVID-19, enrolled during active disease. Input material: peripheral blood. The chain is encoded by TRBV5-1 joined to TRBJ1-1, and TRBD1 aligns with 9 junction nucleotides. The DNA sequence is given as TGCGCCAGCAGCTTATCCACAGGGGGCAGAATGAACACTGAAGCTTTCTTT. Its translation reads: CASSLSTGGRMNTEAFF.